The sample holds many counts of the clone carrying this TCR beta chain. Individuals with ophthalmopathy presented a Clinical Activity Score of at least 3, a NOSPECS grade of at least 4 and a duration under 3 months. The investigators amplified TCR beta CDR3 regions from RNA transcripts. The HTBI primer set served for first-round RT-PCR of the TCR CDR3. TCRdb re-called the multiplex PCR reads with MiXCR, one entry per CDR3 protein. The sample yields about 530,000 distinct CDR3 sequences, roughly 17% seen once. This entry is derived from a study of T cells in Graves' hyperthyroidism and ophthalmopathy. Looked up from germline, CDR1 is DFQATT and CDR2 is SNEGSKA (reference sequence). The J segment lost 2 bases and the V segment lost 3 bases, leaving 3 bases of the junction unmatched. The CDR3 runs 14 residues.

The rearrangement joins TRBV20-1 to TRBJ2-7; 11 nucleotides match TRBD2. Sequenced material: blood. The clonotype comes from a woman aged 18-35 years with Graves' ophthalmopathy. The CDR3 coding sequence is TGCAGTGCTAGCCCTAGCGGGAGGCCCTACGAGCAGTACTTC. It yields the protein CSASPSGRPYEQYF.